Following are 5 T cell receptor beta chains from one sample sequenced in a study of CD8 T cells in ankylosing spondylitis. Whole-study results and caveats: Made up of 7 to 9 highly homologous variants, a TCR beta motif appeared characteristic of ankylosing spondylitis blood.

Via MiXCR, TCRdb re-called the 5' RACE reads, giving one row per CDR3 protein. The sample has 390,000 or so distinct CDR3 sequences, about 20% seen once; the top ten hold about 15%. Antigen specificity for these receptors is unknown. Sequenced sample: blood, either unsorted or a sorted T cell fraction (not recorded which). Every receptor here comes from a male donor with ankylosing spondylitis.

This CDR3 reads CASRVAGENIQYF. CDR3 nucleotides: TGTGCCAGCAGGGTAGCGGGAGAAAACATTCAGTACTTC. The chain is built from TRBV28 and TRBJ2-4, with 9 bases aligning to TRBD2. Germline loops: CDR1 MDHEN, CDR2 SYDVKM. The CDR3 is 13 amino acids. J gave up 5 bases and V 6 bases, and 2 bases lay outside the gene matches.

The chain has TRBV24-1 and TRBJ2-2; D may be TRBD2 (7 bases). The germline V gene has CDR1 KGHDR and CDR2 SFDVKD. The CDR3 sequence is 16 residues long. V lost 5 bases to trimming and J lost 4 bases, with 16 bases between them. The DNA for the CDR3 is TGTGCCACCAGTGCCCCTACAGGGAGGGGCACCGGGGAGCTGTTTTTT. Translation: CATSAPTGRGTGELFF.

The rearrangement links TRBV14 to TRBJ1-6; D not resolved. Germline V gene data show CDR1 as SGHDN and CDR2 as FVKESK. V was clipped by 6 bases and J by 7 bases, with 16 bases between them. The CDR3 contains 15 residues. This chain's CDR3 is CASSPRFPVNSPLHF. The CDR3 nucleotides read TGTGCCAGCAGTCCCCGGTTTCCAGTGAATTCACCCCTCCACTTT.

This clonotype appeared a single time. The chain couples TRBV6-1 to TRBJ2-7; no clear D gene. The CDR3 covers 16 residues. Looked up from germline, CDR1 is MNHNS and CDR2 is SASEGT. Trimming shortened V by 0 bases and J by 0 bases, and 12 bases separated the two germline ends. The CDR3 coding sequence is TGTGCCAGCAGTGAAGCTCGGCGACTGTACTCCTACGAGCAGTACTTC. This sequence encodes CASSEARRLYSYEQYF.

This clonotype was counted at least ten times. The CDR3 protein is CASSLELAGNNEQFF. For the CDR3, the DNA is TGCGCCAGCAGCTTGGAACTAGCGGGAAACAATGAGCAGTTCTTC. The rearrangement links TRBV5-1 to TRBJ2-1; 10 bases align to TRBD2. This CDR3 is 15 amino acids long. The germline CDR1 and CDR2 sequences are SGHRS and YFSETQ. The junction had 2 bases not matched to a gene; V was cut back by 0 bases and J by 5 bases. The whole variable domain, filled in from reference TRBV5-1 and TRBJ2-1, reads KAGVTQTPRYLIKTRGQQVTLSCSPISGHRSVSWYQQTPGQGLQFLFEYFSETQRNKGNFPGRFSGRQFSNSRSEMNVSTLELGDSALYLCASSLELAGNNEQFFGPGTRLTVL.